These T cell receptor beta chains were read from a single sample in a study of early stage breast cancer tumors. Only in-frame clones appear in the TCRdb table, and some are missing; sequencing was by immunoSEQ multiplex PCR. The sample consists of 30,000 to 35,000 clones, 60% to 80% of them appearing once. Sequences were obtained from blood. Source of these receptors: a person in their 40s with breast cancer. Each CDR3 is given with its conserved first and last residue. The D gene is left open where the match is weak. The size of a clone is reported for some rows only, either as once, few or many, or as a class for expanded clones.

clone size	V gene	J gene	D gene	CDR3 protein	CDR3 DNA
NA	TRBV6-6	TRBJ2-7	TRBD1	CASSPEDRGREQYF	TGTGCCAGCAGTCCTGAGGACAGGGGGCGCGAGCAGTACTTC
NA	TRBV7-2	TRBJ1-1	NA	CASSLRVTEAFF	TGTGCCAGCAGCTTAAGGGTCACTGAAGCTTTCTTT
NA	TRBV21-1	TRBJ2-5	NA	CASSKPRCLAGKQTQYF	TGTGCCAGCAGTAAACCCCGGTGTCTAGCGGGAAAGCAGACCCAGTACTTC
few	TRBV5-1	TRBJ2-1	NA	CASSLQMGAEQFF	TGCGCCAGCAGCTTGCAGATGGGAGCTGAGCAGTTCTTC
NA	TRBV19	TRBJ2-2	NA	CASSIWGRGNTGELFF	TGTGCCAGTAGTATTTGGGGACGGGGGAACACCGGGGAGCTGTTTTTT
NA	TRBV2	TRBJ2-3	NA	CASSEEAEGVDTQYF	TGTGCCAGCAGTGAAGAGGCGGAAGGGGTAGATACGCAGTATTTT
NA	TRBV30	TRBJ1-4	NA	CAWSILGGLGEKLFF	TGTGCCTGGAGTATCCTTGGAGGGCTCGGTGAAAAACTGTTTTTT
NA	TRBV2	TRBJ1-2	TRBD1	CASSDPRTGGDGYTF	TGTGCCAGCAGTGACCCCAGGACAGGGGGCGATGGCTACACCTTC
NA	TRBV7-2	TRBJ2-1	NA	CASSLRGEYNEQFF	TGTGCCAGCAGCCTACGAGGAGAATACAATGAGCAGTTCTTC
NA	TRBV18	TRBJ2-2	TRBD2	CASSPLAVDTGELFF	TGTGCCAGCTCACCCCTAGCGGTTGATACCGGGGAGCTGTTTTTT
NA	TRBV2	TRBJ1-1	NA	CASSYTEAFF	TGTGCCAGCAGTTACACTGAAGCTTTCTTT
NA	TRBV7-9	TRBJ1-3	NA	CALGQTDSGNTIYF	TGTGCCTTAGGACAGACAGACTCTGGAAACACCATATATTTT
medium-sized	TRBV18	TRBJ2-1	TRBD2	CASSPPWERGAWNEQFF	TGTGCCAGCTCACCACCGTGGGAGCGGGGGGCTTGGAATGAGCAGTTCTTC
few	TRBV9	TRBJ2-1	NA	CASSVAGPYNEQFF	TGTGCCAGCAGCGTAGCCGGGCCCTACAATGAGCAGTTCTTC
NA	TRBV7-2	TRBJ1-2	TRBD1	CASSQQGSYGYTF	TGTGCCAGCAGCCAACAGGGGAGCTATGGCTACACCTTC
NA	TRBV11-2	TRBJ2-5	NA	CASSPDEGGKETQYF	TGTGCCAGCAGCCCCGATGAGGGGGGAAAAGAGACCCAGTACTTC
NA	TRBV30	TRBJ2-7	TRBD2	CAWSKGTSAYEQYF	TGTGCCTGGAGTAAGGGGACTAGCGCCTACGAGCAGTACTTC
NA	TRBV30	TRBJ2-7	TRBD2	CAWSGSGSRYEQYF	TGTGCCTGGAGTGGTAGCGGGAGTAGGTACGAGCAGTACTTC
NA	TRBV27	TRBJ2-1	TRBD2	CASSLLTSGGEQFF	TGTGCCAGCAGTTTATTGACTAGCGGCGGTGAGCAGTTCTTC
NA	TRBV7-2	TRBJ2-1	NA	CASSLSPWLEVYNEQFF	TGTGCCAGCAGCTTATCCCCATGGCTAGAGGTTTACAATGAGCAGTTCTTC
NA	TRBV2	TRBJ2-7	NA	CASSELYEQYF	TGTGCCAGCAGTGAACTCTACGAGCAGTACTTC
NA	TRBV7-2	TRBJ2-5	TRBD2	CASSLTSGGQETQYF	TGTGCCAGCAGTCTCACTAGCGGGGGACAAGAGACCCAGTACTTC
few	TRBV2	TRBJ1-2	NA	CASSVSETYGYTF	TGTGCCAGCAGTGTATCCGAGACCTATGGCTACACCTTC
NA	TRBV5-1	TRBJ2-5	NA	CASSFGGGGQETQYF	TGCGCCAGCAGCTTCGGGGGCGGGGGCCAAGAGACCCAGTACTTC